These 26 T cell receptor beta chains originate from one sample sequenced in a study of CD8 T cells in Susac syndrome. RNA, at 0.5 to 1 ug, was reverse transcribed with random hexamers. TCRdb re-called the immunoSEQ multiplex PCR reads with MiXCR, one entry per CDR3 protein. The top ten hold 0.2% to 0.25% of the sample, which has hundreds of thousands of distinct CDR3 sequences, approximately 85% seen once. Sequencing was done on a sample of CD8+ T cells from PBMCs. The receptors stem from a human donor with multiple sclerosis.

The chain carries TRBV29-1 and TRBJ2-1, with D tentatively TRBD1 (5 bases). The V end lost 2 bases, the J end lost 3 bases, and 14 bases lay between the germline ends. This CDR3 comprises 15 residues. Germline V CDR1 and CDR2: SQVTM, ANQGSEA. DNA for the CDR3: TGCAGCGTTGAACCAGGGTACCTCCTCTACAATGAGCAGTTCTTC. This codes for CSVEPGYLLYNEQFF.

The chain employs TRBV4-3 and TRBJ2-3; 9 bases are shared with TRBD2. Trimming at V came to 0 bases and at J to 2 bases, leaving 12 bases not matched to a gene. From germline, CDR1 is LGHNA and CDR2 YSLEER. The CDR3 has 19 amino acids. The CDR3 DNA sequence: TGCGCCAGCAGCCAAGATCACAATCTAGCGGGGCGGAACACAGATACGCAGTATTTT. It yields the protein CASSQDHNLAGRNTDTQYF.

This rearrangement joins TRBV12-3 or TRBV12-4 to TRBJ2-7; D not resolved. This CDR3 region has 15 residues. V gave up 2 bases and J gave up 0 bases, with 11 bases separating them. CDR3: CASSLRAESSYEQYF. Here the CDR3 DNA reads TGTGCCAGCAGTTTAAGGGCTGAGAGCTCCTACGAGCAGTACTTC.

The chain joins TRBV9 to TRBJ2-1; TRBD2 might be the D (6 bases). The CDR3 length is 16 residues. Germline CDR1 and CDR2: SGDLS and YYNGEE. V gave up 3 bases and J gave up 5 bases, with 18 bases separating them. CDR3 amino acids: CASSGGSGYYHNEQFF. The CDR3 region has the DNA TGTGCCAGCAGCGGAGGCAGCGGGTATTATCACAATGAGCAGTTCTTC. Variable domain in full (rest from reference TRBV9 and TRBJ2-1): DSGVTQTPKHLITATGQRVTLRCSPRSGDLSVYWYQQSLDQGLQFLIQYYNGEERAKGNILERFSAQQFPDLHSELNLSSLELGDSALYFCASSGGSGYYHNEQFFGPGTRLTVL.

The chain couples TRBV13 to TRBJ1-1; D is undetermined. Germline V gene lookup returns CDR1 PRHDT and CDR2 FYEKMQ (reference sequence). The CDR3 consists of 14 residues. Trimming pared 8 bases from V and 2 bases from J, leaving 15 bases between. Written as DNA, the CDR3 is TGTGCCAGCGACGACCAACTTAGTAACACTGAAGCTTTCTTT. Translated: CASDDQLSNTEAFF.

This chain links TRBV5-4 with TRBJ2-1, with D perhaps TRBD2 (5 bases). Trimming stripped 3 bases from V and 0 bases from J, with 10 bases between. This CDR3 contains 15 residues. Germline assignment: CDR1 SGHNT and CDR2 YYREEE (reference sequence). For the CDR3, the DNA is TGTGCCAGCAGCTCTAGCCTGAGCTCCTACAATGAGCAGTTCTTC. It codes for CASSSSLSSYNEQFF.

A note on this clonotype: The germline gene is not matched at one end of the junction; a read error may be the cause. V usage is TRBV7-4 and J usage is TRBJ1-1; tentatively, D is TRBD1 (6 bases). Germline assignment: CDR1 SGHVT and CDR2 SQSDAQ. The CDR3 runs 13 residues. The CDR3 loop reads CASRLGGDTEVFF. The CDR3 DNA reads as TGTGCCAGCAGGTTAGGAGGGGACACTGAAGTTTTCTTT.

V and J are TRBV5-1 and TRBJ2-7; 8 bases match TRBD2. Germline CDR1 reads SGHRS; CDR2 reads YFSETQ. The CDR3 contains 15 residues. V gave up 0 bases and J gave up 3 bases; unmatched junction bases: 5. The CDR3 DNA reads as TGCGCCAGCAGCTTGGCAGCGGGAGTATTCTACGAGCAGTACTTC. It codes for CASSLAAGVFYEQYF.

This clonotype was seen more than once but under ten times. The rearrangement links TRBV7-9 to TRBJ2-7; TRBD2 agrees at 8 bases. Germline lookup yields CDR1 SEHNR and CDR2 FQNEAQ (reference sequence). The CDR3 runs 13 residues. J was trimmed by 3 bases and V by 5 bases; bases with no gene match: 3. The CDR3 sequence: CASSPGLVYEQYF. As DNA, the CDR3 is TGTGCCAGCAGCCCGGGACTAGTCTACGAGCAGTACTTC.

The chain joins TRBV6-5 to TRBJ1-2; 10 nucleotides match TRBD1. Losses at the gene ends were 1 base for V and 4 bases for J; bases not matched to a gene: 12. Germline V gives CDR1 MNHEY, CDR2 SVGAGI. This CDR3 has 18 residues. The CDR3 DNA sequence: TGTGCCAGCAGTTACTTCACAGACAGGGGGCTCTTTGGCTATGGCTACACCTTC. Translation gives CASSYFTDRGLFGYGYTF.

The chain couples TRBV25-1 to TRBJ1-2, with 10 bases identical to TRBD1. The ends lost 6 bases at V and 3 bases at J; junction bases unmatched: 4. This CDR3 region has 14 residues. The germline CDR1 and CDR2 sequences are MGHDK and SYGVNS. CDR3 in amino acids: CASRTGGAYYGYTF. The DNA of the CDR3 is TGTGCCAGCAGGACAGGGGGCGCATACTATGGCTACACCTTC.

This chain connects TRBV29-1 to TRBJ2-7; either TRBD1 or TRBD2 may fit D (5 bases each). Per the germline V gene, CDR1 is SQVTM and CDR2 is ANQGSEA. CDR3 length: 12 residues. Trimming took 2 bases from V and 6 from J, leaving 11 bases between them. The CDR3 loop reads CSVEQQGPEQYF. In DNA, the CDR3 is TGCAGCGTTGAACAGCAGGGACCCGAGCAGTACTTC.

J is TRBJ1-5 and V is TRBV28; a possible D gene is TRBD1 (5 bases). This CDR3 comprises 15 residues. Trimming removed 5 bases at V and 4 bases at J, with 15 bases between. Germline V gene data show CDR1 as MDHEN and CDR2 as SYDVKM. For the CDR3, the DNA is TGTGCCAGCAGTCCCACCTATGGGGGGAATCAGCCCCAGCATTTT. This gives the protein CASSPTYGGNQPQHF.

The chain is built from TRBV28 and TRBJ2-1; D unresolved. The CDR3 runs 14 residues. Germline V gives CDR1 MDHEN, CDR2 SYDVKM. The ends were cut back, 6 bases at V and 0 bases at J, with 9 bases in the middle. The CDR3 sequence: CASRSSSSYNEQFF. The CDR3 region has the DNA TGTGCCAGCAGGTCTTCGAGCTCCTACAATGAGCAGTTCTTC.

DNA for the CDR3: TGTGCCAGCAGGCCATTTAGCGGGAGAGAGTCCTACAATGAGCAGTTCTTC. This codes for CASRPFSGRESYNEQFF. The chain is built from TRBV27 and TRBJ2-1, with 9 positions matching TRBD2. V trimming: 6 bases; J trimming: 1 base; junction bases outside the gene matches: 10. The V gene's germline CDR1 is MNHEY and CDR2 SMNVEV (reference sequence). This CDR3 is 17 amino acids long.

This clonotype was recorded only once. This sequence joins TRBV12-3 or TRBV12-4 and TRBJ2-7; D possibly corresponds to TRBD2 (6 bases). The CDR3 sequence is 15 residues long. The V end was cut by 8 bases, the J end by 6 bases, with 23 bases between. CDR3 residues: CASGYYVERALEQYF. The CDR3 region has the DNA TGTGCCAGCGGATACTACGTCGAGCGGGCCCTCGAGCAGTACTTC.

The chain couples TRBV4-3 to TRBJ2-2; no clear D. V lost 0 bases to trimming and J lost 7 bases, with 15 bases between them. Looked up from germline, CDR1 is LGHNA and CDR2 is YSLEER. The CDR3 is 16 amino acids. Here the CDR3 reads CASSQDLRLVNGELFF. The CDR3 DNA reads as TGCGCCAGCAGCCAAGATCTTCGCCTAGTCAACGGGGAGCTGTTTTTT.

The J gene is TRBJ2-7, the V gene TRBV11-2; D could derive from TRBD1 or TRBD2 (5 bases each). This CDR3 is built from 14 residues. Germline CDR1 SGHAT, CDR2 FQNNGV. Trimming stripped 5 bases from V and 0 bases from J, with 11 bases between. CDR3 residues: CASSPGRSSYEQYF. As DNA, the CDR3 is TGTGCCAGCAGCCCGGGACGGAGCTCCTACGAGCAGTACTTC.

The V call is TRBV6-1, the J call TRBJ2-1, with TRBD2 matching 15 bases. V dropped 6 bases and J dropped 6; count of bases not matched to a gene: 0. The CDR3 loop spans 14 amino acids. Germline CDR1 is MNHNS and CDR2 is SASEGT. The CDR3 sequence is CASRGLAGGNEQFF. CDR3 nucleotides: TGTGCCAGCAGGGGACTAGCGGGAGGCAATGAGCAGTTCTTC.

The genes are TRBV28 and TRBJ1-5; TRBD1 might be the D (5 bases). Germline-derived CDR1 and CDR2 are MDHEN and SYDVKM. This CDR3 spans 16 amino acids. V lost 4 bases and J 4 bases, leaving 17 bases between the germline ends. CDR3 nucleotide sequence: TGTGCCAGCAGTTCGACAGTGGCGCCCCTAAATCAGCCCCAGCATTTT. As protein: CASSSTVAPLNQPQHF.

This chain connects TRBV6-5 to TRBJ2-2; D call uncertain. Germline V CDR1 and CDR2: MNHEY, SVGAGI. CDR3 length: 15 amino acids. Trimming cost V 0 bases and J 5 bases, with 10 bases left between them. The CDR3 nucleotides read TGTGCCAGCAGTTACTCGATCCAGGAGACCGGGGAGCTGTTTTTT. Protein product: CASSYSIQETGELFF.

V is TRBV19 and J is TRBJ2-2; no clear D. Trimming left V 5 bases short and J 8 bases short, with 15 bases between. Germline V CDR1 and CDR2: LNHDA, SQIVND (reference sequence). This CDR3 is built from 14 residues. The CDR3 spells CASSWVVAAGELFF. CDR3 nucleotide sequence: TGTGCCAGTAGTTGGGTCGTGGCAGCTGGGGAGCTGTTTTTT.

The chain joins TRBV6-2 or TRBV6-3 to TRBJ2-7; D is perhaps TRBD2 (6 bases). The V and J ends lost 4 bases and 6 bases respectively, with 16 bases between them. The CDR3 runs to 14 residues. From germline, CDR1 is MNHEY and CDR2 SVGEGT. The chain's CDR3 is CASSFSDGGGEQYF. The CDR3 nucleotides are TGTGCCAGCAGTTTTTCGGACGGGGGAGGCGAGCAGTACTTC.

This clonotype showed up just once. The J gene is TRBJ2-3, the V gene TRBV14, with 8 positions matching TRBD2. V shed 4 bases, J shed 3 bases, and the junction held 9 bases outside the gene matches. Looked up from germline, CDR1 is SGHDN and CDR2 is FVKESK. CDR3 size: 16 residues. CDR3 bases: TGTGCCAGCAGCCCATTCCCTAGCGGGTCTACAGATACGCAGTATTTT. It is translated as CASSPFPSGSTDTQYF.

This clonotype was seen a handful of times. The genes are TRBV6-1 and TRBJ1-5, with D maybe TRBD1 (6 bases). This CDR3 spans 13 amino acids. Trimming stripped 9 bases from V and 3 bases from J, with 12 bases between. Per the germline V gene, CDR1 is MNHNS and CDR2 is SASEGT. For the CDR3, the DNA is TGTGCCAGTATGTGGGACAACAATCAGCCCCAGCATTTT. As protein: CASMWDNNQPQHF.

The J gene is TRBJ2-3, the V gene TRBV27; weak D call: TRBD1 (6 bases). The CDR3 contains 13 residues. The V and J ends lost 11 bases and 4 bases respectively, with 16 bases between them. Germline-derived CDR1 and CDR2 are MNHEY and SMNVEV (reference sequence). CDR3 protein: CAARGSGPDTQYF. CDR3 coding DNA: TGTGCCGCAAGGGGGAGTGGTCCAGATACGCAGTATTTT.